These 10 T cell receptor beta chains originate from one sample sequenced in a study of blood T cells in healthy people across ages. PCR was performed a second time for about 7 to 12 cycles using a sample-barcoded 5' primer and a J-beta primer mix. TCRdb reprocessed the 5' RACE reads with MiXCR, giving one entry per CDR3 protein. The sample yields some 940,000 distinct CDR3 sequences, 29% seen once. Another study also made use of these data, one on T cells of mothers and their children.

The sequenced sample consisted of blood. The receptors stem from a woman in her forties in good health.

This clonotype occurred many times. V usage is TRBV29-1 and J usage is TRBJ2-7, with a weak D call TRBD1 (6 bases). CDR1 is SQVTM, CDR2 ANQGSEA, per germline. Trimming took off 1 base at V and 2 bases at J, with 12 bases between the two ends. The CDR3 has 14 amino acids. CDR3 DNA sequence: TGCAGCGTTGAAGGGGGGCTGTCCCCCTACGAGCAGTACTTC. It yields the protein CSVEGGLSPYEQYF.

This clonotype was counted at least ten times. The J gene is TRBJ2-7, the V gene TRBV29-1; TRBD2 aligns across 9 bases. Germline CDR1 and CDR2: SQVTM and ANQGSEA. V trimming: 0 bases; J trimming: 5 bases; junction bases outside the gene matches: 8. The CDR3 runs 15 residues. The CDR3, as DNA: TGCAGCGTTGAAGAAGGGAGCGGGGGGCCCCACGAGCAGTACTTC. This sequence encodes CSVEEGSGGPHEQYF.

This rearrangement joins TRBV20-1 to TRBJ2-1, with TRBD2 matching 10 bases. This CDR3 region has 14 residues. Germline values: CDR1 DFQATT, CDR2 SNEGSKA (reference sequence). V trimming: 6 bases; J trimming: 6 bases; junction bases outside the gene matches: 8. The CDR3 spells CSAFSSGGRNEQFF. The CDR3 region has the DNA TGCAGTGCCTTCTCTAGCGGGGGCCGCAATGAGCAGTTCTTC.

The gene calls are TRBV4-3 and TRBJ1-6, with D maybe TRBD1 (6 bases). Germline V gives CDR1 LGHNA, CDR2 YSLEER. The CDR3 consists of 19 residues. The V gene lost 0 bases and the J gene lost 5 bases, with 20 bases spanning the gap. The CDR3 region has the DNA TGCGCCAGCAGCCAAGATTTCGGTGCGGGGGGCGCCAATAATTCACCCCTCCACTTT. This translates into CASSQDFGAGGANNSPLHF.

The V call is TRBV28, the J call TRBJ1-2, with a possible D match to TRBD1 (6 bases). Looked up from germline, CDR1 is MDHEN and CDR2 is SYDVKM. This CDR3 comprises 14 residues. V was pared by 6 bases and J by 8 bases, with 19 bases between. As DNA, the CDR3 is TGTGCCAGCAGGTTTTCGGGGGGGGCCCTCGGCTACACCTTC. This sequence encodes CASRFSGGALGYTF.

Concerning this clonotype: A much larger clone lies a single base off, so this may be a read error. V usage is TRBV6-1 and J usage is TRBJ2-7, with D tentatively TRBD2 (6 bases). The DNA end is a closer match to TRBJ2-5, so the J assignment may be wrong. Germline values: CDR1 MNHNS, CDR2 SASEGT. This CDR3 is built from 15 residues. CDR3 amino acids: CANSDPSVGGETQYF. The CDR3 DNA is TGTGCCAACAGTGATCCTAGCGTTGGAGGGGAGACCCAGTACTTC.

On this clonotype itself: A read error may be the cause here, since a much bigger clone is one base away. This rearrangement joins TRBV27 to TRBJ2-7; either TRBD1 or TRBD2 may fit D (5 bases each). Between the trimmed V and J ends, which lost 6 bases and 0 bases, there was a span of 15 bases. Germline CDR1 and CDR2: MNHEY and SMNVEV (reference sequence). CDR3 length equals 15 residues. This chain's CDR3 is CASSYGTVSSYEQYF. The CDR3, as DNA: TGTGCCAGCAGCTACGGGACGGTAAGCTCCTACGAGCAGTACTTC.

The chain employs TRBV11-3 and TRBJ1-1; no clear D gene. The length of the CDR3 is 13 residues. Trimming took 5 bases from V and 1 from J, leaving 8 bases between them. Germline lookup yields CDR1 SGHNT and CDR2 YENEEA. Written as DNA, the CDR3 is TGTGCCAGCAGCGACGCTAGGAACACTGAAGCTTTCTTT. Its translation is CASSDARNTEAFF.

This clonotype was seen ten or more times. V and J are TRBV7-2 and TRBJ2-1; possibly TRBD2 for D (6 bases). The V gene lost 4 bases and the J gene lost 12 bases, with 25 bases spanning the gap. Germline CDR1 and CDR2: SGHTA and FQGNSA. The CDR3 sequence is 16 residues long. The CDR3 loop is CASSSRRGIDVVGQFF. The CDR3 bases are TGTGCCAGCAGCTCCAGGCGGGGTATAGATGTAGTAGGGCAGTTCTTC.

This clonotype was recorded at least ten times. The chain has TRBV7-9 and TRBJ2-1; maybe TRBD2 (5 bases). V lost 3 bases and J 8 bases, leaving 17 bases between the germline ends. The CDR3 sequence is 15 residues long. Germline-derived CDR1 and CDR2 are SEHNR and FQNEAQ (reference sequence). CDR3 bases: TGTGCCAGCAGCTTCGGGGAATGGGGATATTATGAGCAGTTCTTC. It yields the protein CASSFGEWGYYEQFF.